This T cell receptor beta chain was recovered during a study of T cell repertoires in cytomegalovirus infection. In the study overall: A matching HLA type, together with CMV infection, was signaled by public TCR beta signatures.

The V and J ends lost 5 bases and 4 bases respectively, with 12 bases between them. The CDR3 length is 14 residues. The germline gives CDR1 SGHTA, CDR2 FQGNSA. Using its own MiXCR run on the reads, TCRdb lists one record per CDR3 protein. The data hold approximately 100,000 distinct CDR3 sequences, with less than 25% observed a single time. Study observations and caveats: Dominant in the ex vivo response were TCR beta clonotypes restricted by HLA-C and specific for CMV.

In its sample, this clonotype was seen many times. Its cognate antigen is unknown. The sequence was obtained from a human donor in good health (CMV status not recorded). Some clones in this sample may be carry-over from other donors' samples. Sequenced: CD8+ T cells from PBMCs. J is TRBJ1-5 and V is TRBV7-2, with a possible D match to TRBD1 (6 bases). CDR3 residues: CASSPTGSNQPQHF. DNA for the CDR3: TGTGCCAGCAGCCCGACAGGATCAAATCAGCCCCAGCATTTT.